There are a few counts of the clone carrying this TCR beta chain. This specimen comes from a study of patients and donors after allogeneic stem cell transplantation. The CDR3 loop spans 16 amino acids. The germline V gene encodes CDR1 MDHEN and CDR2 SYDVKM. With 7 bases clipped from V and 7 bases from J, the junction kept 14 bases outside the gene matches. Via MiXCR, TCRdb re-called the RT-PCR reads, giving one row per CDR3 protein. Of approximately 200,000 distinct CDR3 sequences in the sample, around 40% were seen once. This chain connects TRBV28 to TRBJ2-1; 9 nucleotides agree with TRBD2. Sequenced sample: blood, either unsorted or a sorted T cell fraction (not recorded which). The source is a human donor who was either an allogeneic HSCT recipient or a stem cell or donor lymphocyte infusion donor (not recorded which). It is not recorded whose cells these are; they may come from a transplant donor. The CDR3 DNA reads TGTGCCAGCATGGACACCGGCGGGGGGGCGATAAATGAGCAGTTCTTC. This codes for CASMDTGGGAINEQFF.